This TCR beta chain was found in a study of blood T cell repertoires in COVID-19 (dated by TCRdb to the early 2020s). With respect to the entire study: Collaborator samples came from the United States, Italy and Spain and covered acute and convalescent phases of COVID-19. The sample metadata nearly always contained a de-identified subject ID, COVID-19 status, age in years and sex. A freely available public database, intended as a resource for researchers studying the immune response to SARS-CoV-2, is where the repertoires were released. HLA class I and class II types, where available, came from metadata supplied by the sample provider rather than from assay-based typing. The samples were drawn from two sources: the first 160 participants of the ongoing ImmuneRACE study, and 1,000 to 1,500 subjects contributed by 6 global collaborators. Deeply sampled blood TCRbeta repertoires from subjects exposed to, actively infected with, or recovered from COVID-19 were included in the dataset. The prospective study material was composed of cDNA or gDNA derived from T cells, B-cell-depleted T cells, or PBMCs. What the work shows at the level of the full study, not this receptor alone: How much clinical and demographic metadata was included differed by source and by participant, and the metadata was provided uncurated.

TCRbeta CDR3 regions were amplified from genomic DNA by means of the immunoSEQ Assay, a bias-controlled multiplex PCR. Processing in the source paper ran as follows. The number of nucleated cells in each sample was estimated from the amplification of reference gene primers within the assay. To quantify the absolute abundance of each unique TCRbeta CDR3 rearrangement, sequence reads were collapsed and filtered. Productive Simpson clonality was computed per sample as the square root of Simpson's diversity index over productive rearrangements. The immuneACCESS repertoire file appears here via TCRdb, limited to in-frame rearrangements. These files lack a portion of the clones; in checked studies, under half of the deficit traces to unresolved V genes, and the cause of the others is not known. D and trimming come from the DNA, and the V and J calls and clone size come from that table. This sample is represented by about 360,000 clones; around 90% of them were singletons. The ten largest account for 2% to 2.5% of the sample.

In the prospective study, participants were roughly 18 to 100 years old, resided in approximately 25 geographic areas of the United States, and were enrolled through a virtual design. To assign participants to cohorts, the prospective study relied on clinical history that participants themselves reported in a screening survey and a study questionnaire. In the prospective study, whole blood, serum and a nasopharyngeal or oropharyngeal swab were collected from each participant by mobile phlebotomists. Participants in the prospective study had the option to provide additional blood draws and questionnaires over a roughly two-month period. Prospective study blood samples were shipped either frozen or at room temperature before DNA extraction. The germline V gene yields MNHEY for CDR1 and SVGAGI for CDR2. Trimming at the junction amounts to 5 bases on V and 6 bases on J, and the germline ends lie 20 bases apart. The CDR3, cysteine through phenylalanine, is 15 amino acids long. The entry retains the CDR3 DNA only, 45 bases that are in frame from base 1.

On this clone itself: Its binding antigen is unknown. Base qualities are not at hand, and no much larger clone is one base apart.

The receptor was derived from a woman between 35 and 50 years old with acute COVID-19. The source material was PBMCs or T cells enriched from blood (not recorded which). The sequence is built from TRBV6-5 and TRBJ2-7; the best D guess is TRBD2, with 5 bases matching. The CDR3 protein: CASSPGSLPGREQYF. The nucleotides are TGTGCCAGCAGTCCGGGATCGCTGCCCGGCCGCGAGCAGTACTTC.